The next 27 T cell receptor beta chains were all read from a single sample in a study of human T cells and chemical hapten exposure. Via MiXCR, TCRdb re-called the RACE reads, giving one row per CDR3 protein. This sample has 150,000 to 200,000 distinct CDR3 sequences, with about 22% found just once. Noted time point: patch test 3, about 24 weeks after DPC sensitization. Treatment given: therapeutic diphenylcyclopropenone sensitization with weekly scalp DPC. The specimen was whole blood, collected in connection with sensitization to the hapten diphenylcyclopropenone (DPC). The receptors here all came from a woman aged 40 to 50 with alopecia areata. Some clones in this sample may be carry-over from other donors' samples.

This clonotype occurred a few times. The rearrangement links TRBV7-6 to TRBJ1-5, with D possibly matching TRBD1 (5 bases). The CDR3 is 15 residues long. Germline CDR1 SGHVS, CDR2 FNYEAQ. V was clipped by 1 base and J by 7 bases, with 14 bases between them. CDR3 amino acids: CASSLERGFSQPQHF. CDR3 DNA sequence: TGTGCCAGCAGCTTAGAGAGGGGATTCAGCCAGCCCCAGCATTTT.

This clonotype was counted only a few times. The chain couples TRBV20-1 to TRBJ2-7; D is ambiguous. Germline V gives CDR1 DFQATT, CDR2 SNEGSKA (reference sequence). The CDR3 loop spans 13 amino acids. V lost 1 base, J lost 2 bases, and 9 bases lay in between. CDR3 nucleotides: TGCAGTGCTAGAGTCGGCGGTACCTACGAGCAGTACTTC. It translates to CSARVGGTYEQYF.

The CDR3 here is CASSVERDSEQFF. The CDR3 nucleotides read TGTGCCAGCAGCGTAGAAAGGGACTCGGAGCAGTTCTTC. The chain carries TRBV9 and TRBJ2-1, with D tentatively TRBD2 (6 bases). Per germline, CDR1 SGDLS and CDR2 YYNGEE. The ends were cut back, 0 bases at V and 10 bases at J, with 11 bases in the middle. This CDR3 spans 13 amino acids.

This clonotype turned up a few times. The gene calls are TRBV6-5 and TRBJ2-1; TRBD2 agrees at 8 bases. The CDR3 sequence is 13 residues long. The junction had 7 bases not matched to a gene; V was cut back by 6 bases and J by 9 bases. Germline CDR1 and CDR2: MNHEY and SVGAGI. The CDR3 sequence: CASSYGGAGEQFF. The DNA for the CDR3 is TGTGCCAGCAGCTACGGGGGGGCCGGTGAGCAGTTCTTC.

This clonotype was found a few times. The genes are TRBV10-3 and TRBJ1-2, with D uncertain. This CDR3 comprises 14 residues. Trimming cost V 10 bases and J 0 bases, with 15 bases left between them. Germline CDR1 is ENHRY and CDR2 is SYGVKD. The CDR3 here is CATCVGGANYGYTF. DNA for the CDR3: TGTGCCACCTGCGTGGGCGGAGCTAACTATGGCTACACCTTC.

This chain uses TRBV28 with TRBJ2-7; tentatively, D is TRBD1 or TRBD2 (5 bases each). The ends were cut back, 6 bases at V and 7 bases at J, with 19 bases in the middle. The CDR3 spans 14 residues. Germline V gene data show CDR1 as MDHEN and CDR2 as SYDVKM. DNA for the CDR3: TGTGCCAGCAGATCCGGGACCCCAATTAATGAGCAGTACTTC. Amino acid sequence: CASRSGTPINEQYF.

V and J are TRBV9 and TRBJ1-2; perhaps TRBD1 as D (6 bases). V lost 4 bases and J 5 bases, leaving 15 bases between the germline ends. From germline, CDR1 is SGDLS and CDR2 YYNGEE. CDR3 length: 14 amino acids. In DNA form, the CDR3 reads TGTGCCAGCAGCAGAGCCGGGACACTTTATGGCTACACCTTC. Amino acid sequence: CASSRAGTLYGYTF.

The rearrangement links TRBV12-3 or TRBV12-4 to TRBJ2-3, with 9 bases that match TRBD1. With V trimmed by 6 bases and J by 3 bases, 7 bases remained unmatched. The CDR3 has 15 residues. The CDR3 sequence: CASSRGTGRTDTQYF. For the CDR3, the DNA is TGTGCCAGCAGCCGGGGGACAGGGCGGACAGATACGCAGTATTTT.

The chain joins TRBV5-4 to TRBJ2-1; D unresolved. Trimming pared 1 base from V and 15 bases from J, leaving 14 bases between. CDR1 and CDR2 (germline): SGHNT, YYREEE (reference sequence). This CDR3 spans 12 amino acids. In DNA, the CDR3 is TGTGCCAGCAGCTTGTTCATGGGCGATCGGTTCTTC. Translation: CASSLFMGDRFF.

This clonotype was counted once. J is TRBJ1-6 and V is TRBV28; possible D gene TRBD1, 5 bases. This CDR3 is built from 13 residues. Trimming left V 8 bases short and J 6 bases short, with 11 bases between. Germline V gene lookup returns CDR1 MDHEN and CDR2 SYDVKM. The CDR3 sequence is CASADRSNSPLHF. As DNA, the CDR3 is TGTGCCAGCGCTGACAGATCTAATTCACCCCTCCACTTT. Full variable domain (outside the CDR3, taken from reference TRBV28 and TRBJ1-6): DVKVTQSSRYLVKRTGEKVFLECVQDMDHENMFWYRQDPGLGLRLIYFSYDVKMKEKGDIPEGYSVSREKKERFSLILESASTNQTSMYLCASADRSNSPLHFGNGTRLTVT.

The sample holds many counts of this clonotype. The V and J genes are TRBV29-1 and TRBJ2-6, with D possibly TRBD1 on 6 matching bases. V was clipped by 6 bases and J by 4 bases, with 16 bases between them. The germline V gene encodes CDR1 SQVTM and CDR2 ANQGSEA. The CDR3 has 15 amino acids. Here the CDR3 DNA reads TGCAGCGTCCAAGACAGGTCCCACGGGGCCAACGTCCTGACTTTC. Translating gives CSVQDRSHGANVLTF.

This clonotype was seen ten or more times. The chain recombines TRBV20-1 with TRBJ2-7, with TRBD1 as a possible D gene (6 bases). The V end was cut by 3 bases, the J end by 6 bases, with 12 bases between. CDR1 is DFQATT, CDR2 SNEGSKA, per germline (reference sequence). CDR3 length: 12 amino acids. CDR3 nucleotides: TGCAGTGCTAGCACAGGGCTAGGCGAGCAGTACTTC. This encodes CSASTGLGEQYF.

A few counts support this clonotype. The rearrangement joins TRBV20-1 to TRBJ2-1; 9 bases map to TRBD1. The CDR3 totals 12 residues. CDR1 is DFQATT and CDR2 is SNEGSKA in the germline V gene (reference sequence). CDR3: CRGQGNPNEQFF. The CDR3 DNA is TGCAGGGGACAGGGTAATCCAAATGAGCAGTTCTTC.

The V and J genes are TRBV7-9 and TRBJ1-2; TRBD1 is a possible D gene (6 bases). The CDR3 consists of 14 residues. Trimming stripped 5 bases from V and 6 bases from J, with 16 bases between. Germline assignment: CDR1 SEHNR and CDR2 FQNEAQ (reference sequence). The CDR3 region has the DNA TGTGCCAGCAGCGTACGGGGCAGGGGTCATGGCTACACCTTC. It yields the protein CASSVRGRGHGYTF.

J is TRBJ2-7 and V is TRBV6-5; TRBD1 matches at 7 bases. The CDR3 is 15 amino acids. Per germline, CDR1 MNHEY and CDR2 SVGAGI. Trimming cost V 2 bases and J 0 bases; bases outside gene matches: 4. CDR3 bases: TGTGCCAGCAGTTACGGGGCAGGGGGCTCCTACGAGCAGTACTTC. It specifies CASSYGAGGSYEQYF.

The chain has TRBV6-2 or TRBV6-3 and TRBJ2-7; D is possibly TRBD2 (5 bases). Germline-derived CDR1 and CDR2 are MNHEY and SVGEGT. The CDR3 extends over 13 amino acids. The ends were cut back, 6 bases at V and 0 bases at J, with 9 bases in the middle. The DNA of the CDR3 is TGTGCCAGCAGCTCCGGAGGCTCCTACGAGCAGTACTTC. Its translation: CASSSGGSYEQYF.

The genes are TRBV7-8 and TRBJ2-2; TRBD1 might be the D (5 bases). Germline values: CDR1 SGHVS, CDR2 FQNEAQ. Trimming took off 1 base at V and 6 bases at J, with 9 bases between the two ends. This CDR3 comprises 14 residues. The CDR3 loop is CASSLVRVAGELFF. The CDR3 region has the DNA TGTGCCAGCAGCTTAGTCAGGGTTGCCGGGGAGCTGTTTTTT.

This clonotype was seen only a few times. The gene calls are TRBV11-2 and TRBJ2-2; perhaps TRBD1 as D (5 bases). Trimming left V 0 bases short and J 7 bases short, with 12 bases between. Germline CDR1 and CDR2: SGHAT and FQNNGV. CDR3 length: 15 residues. The CDR3 DNA reads TGTGCCAGCAGCTTAGAGTCCAGGGTAGGCGGGGAGCTGTTTTTT. Protein sequence: CASSLESRVGGELFF.

The sample holds a few counts of this clonotype. The chain recombines TRBV20-1 with TRBJ2-4; maybe TRBD2 (5 bases). The length of the CDR3 is 15 residues. The germline gives CDR1 DFQATT, CDR2 SNEGSKA (reference sequence). V was shortened by 0 bases and J by 0 bases, with 9 bases between the two germline ends. In DNA form, the CDR3 reads TGCAGTGCTAGAGAGAGGGAGTTAGCCAAAAACATTCAGTACTTC. It codes for CSARERELAKNIQYF.

This clonotype appeared many times. V gene TRBV20-1 combines with J gene TRBJ1-5, with D perhaps TRBD1 (6 bases). Per the germline V gene, CDR1 is DFQATT and CDR2 is SNEGSKA (reference sequence). The CDR3 runs to 15 residues. Trimming removed 4 bases at V and 1 base at J, with 14 bases between. CDR3 nucleotides: TGCAGTGCTACTTTCAGGGGCTGGAGCAATCAGCCCCAGCATTTT. Protein product: CSATFRGWSNQPQHF.

This clonotype was found a few times. This chain connects TRBV7-2 to TRBJ2-3; D is unresolved. This CDR3 has 14 amino acids. Per germline, CDR1 SGHTA and CDR2 FQGNSA. V was clipped by 3 bases and J by 4 bases, with 11 bases between them. Here the CDR3 reads CASSFLASADTQYF. In nucleotides, the CDR3 is TGTGCCAGCAGCTTCCTGGCGTCAGCAGATACGCAGTATTTT.

The chain uses TRBV29-1 and TRBJ2-3; 9 bases fit TRBD2. Germline V gene sequence: CDR1 SQVTM, CDR2 ANQGSEA. There are 16 residues in the CDR3. V dropped 4 bases and J dropped 4; count of bases not matched to a gene: 12. CDR3: CSVGWLREGPADTQYF. CDR3 nucleotide sequence: TGCAGCGTTGGGTGGTTGCGGGAGGGCCCGGCAGATACGCAGTATTTT.

V usage is TRBV7-2 and J usage is TRBJ1-4; 7 bases map to TRBD1. V lost 2 bases, J lost 3 bases, and 3 bases stayed unmatched. Germline assignment: CDR1 SGHTA and CDR2 FQGNSA. The CDR3 is 15 amino acids. CDR3 loop: CASSLQGQANEKLFF. As DNA, the CDR3 is TGTGCCAGCAGCTTACAAGGACAGGCTAATGAAAAACTGTTTTTT.

The chain is built from TRBV29-1 and TRBJ2-7, with D perhaps matching TRBD1 (5 bases). Trimming removed 6 bases at V and 1 base at J, with 10 bases between. Germline V lookup: CDR1 SQVTM, CDR2 ANQGSEA. This CDR3 has 12 residues. Here the CDR3 reads CSVHGASYEQYF. The CDR3 coding sequence is TGCAGCGTGCATGGGGCGTCCTACGAGCAGTACTTC.

The chain combines TRBV7-2 with TRBJ2-7; D perhaps matches TRBD2 (6 bases). The CDR3 runs to 15 residues. Germline assignment: CDR1 SGHTA and CDR2 FQGNSA. Deletions cut 1 base from V and 2 bases from J, with 12 bases between. Here the CDR3 reads CASSLEAGSPYEQYF. The CDR3 nucleotides are TGTGCCAGCAGCTTAGAGGCGGGATCGCCCTACGAGCAGTACTTC.

The chain has TRBV29-1 and TRBJ1-5; the D gene is possibly TRBD1 (6 bases). The germline V gene has CDR1 SQVTM and CDR2 ANQGSEA. Between the trimmed V and J ends, which lost 4 bases and 6 bases, there was a span of 13 bases. The CDR3 sequence is 13 residues long. CDR3 in DNA: TGCAGCGTTGTAGGGGGGCTTGGTCAGCCCCAGCATTTT. It encodes CSVVGGLGQPQHF.

J is TRBJ2-7 and V is TRBV7-2, with 9 bases that match TRBD1. Trimming removed 4 bases from V and 7 bases from J; junction bases left unmatched: 11. Germline values: CDR1 SGHTA, CDR2 FQGNSA. The length of the CDR3 is 15 residues. The CDR3 spells CASSSRSQGAGEQYF. CDR3 DNA: TGTGCCAGCAGCTCCCGATCACAGGGGGCAGGGGAGCAGTACTTC.